Listed below are T cell receptor beta chains from one sample, sequenced in a study of shared clonotypes between healthy human individuals. The data were produced by immunoSEQ multiplex PCR, yet TCRdb's version contains in-frame clones alone and is incomplete. In the table there are 2 million to 2.5 million clones, under 95% of which are singletons. Sequencing was performed on naive CD8+ T cells from PBMCs. The source of these receptors is a man between 18 and 29 years old in good health. Some clones in this sample may be carry-over from other donors' samples. The CDR3 runs from the conserved cysteine through the conserved F or W. The order of the fields is J gene, D gene, V gene, clone size, CDR3 protein, CDR3 DNA. A D gene is named only where the DNA matches it firmly. Expanded clones are given a class, and other clones once, few, many or no size at all.

TRBJ2-4 NA TRBV27 NA CASSPALILPAKNIQYF TGTGCCAGCAGTCCCGCTCTGATCCTTCCAGCCAAAAACATTCAGTACTTC
TRBJ2-1 NA TRBV29-1 NA CSVERAPGAGNEQFF TGCAGCGTTGAGAGGGCCCCAGGGGCGGGTAATGAGCAGTTCTTC
TRBJ2-5 TRBD2 TRBV5-1 NA CASSSGLAGATETQYF TGCGCCAGCAGCTCCGGGTTAGCGGGAGCTACGGAGACCCAGTACTTC
TRBJ1-1 NA TRBV4-1 NA CASSQAGAAEAFF TGCGCCAGCAGCCAAGCGGGGGCCGCTGAAGCTTTCTTT
TRBJ2-3 NA TRBV27 NA CASSLTRSTDTQYF TGTGCCAGCAGTTTAACAAGAAGCACAGATACGCAGTATTTT
TRBJ2-1 NA TRBV25-1 NA CASMGVVGGNEQFF TGTGCCAGCATGGGGGTAGTCGGGGGCAATGAGCAGTTCTTC
TRBJ2-1 TRBD2 TRBV5-1 NA CASSLAPSGSYNEQFF TGCGCCAGCAGCTTAGCACCTAGCGGGAGCTACAATGAGCAGTTCTTC
TRBJ2-7 NA TRBV27 NA CASSYQGEQYF TGTGCCAGCAGTTACCAAGGGGAGCAGTACTTC
TRBJ2-1 NA TRBV28 NA CASSPVVGEVSNEQFF TGTGCCAGCAGTCCGGTGGTGGGGGAAGTCTCTAATGAGCAGTTCTTC
TRBJ1-2 TRBD1 TRBV27 NA CASSLSQGANGYTF TGTGCCAGCAGTTTATCCCAGGGGGCTAATGGCTACACCTTC
TRBJ2-7 NA TRBV18 once CASSPPGFGYEQYF TGTGCCAGCTCACCACCGGGGTTCGGGTACGAGCAGTACTTC
TRBJ2-1 NA TRBV7-2 NA CASSSWTRGELGNEQFF TGTGCCAGCAGCTCCTGGACTAGGGGGGAACTGGGCAATGAGCAGTTCTTC
TRBJ2-1 NA TRBV9 NA CASSVANEQFF TGTGCCAGCAGCGTAGCAAATGAGCAGTTCTTC
TRBJ2-1 TRBD2 TRBV19 once CAISSGGLAGVPNYNEQFF TGTGCAATCTCCAGCGGGGGACTAGCGGGAGTCCCTAACTACAATGAGCAGTTCTTC
TRBJ2-5 NA TRBV5-1 once CASSLIGFGETQYF TGCGCCAGCAGCTTGATCGGGTTCGGGGAGACCCAGTACTTC
TRBJ1-1 NA TRBV5-1 NA CASSDLQGDNTEAFF TGCGCCAGCAGCGATCTTCAGGGAGATAACACTGAAGCTTTCTTT
TRBJ2-7 NA TRBV5-1 once CASSLDWGPFYEQYF TGCGCCAGCAGCTTGGACTGGGGGCCGTTCTACGAGCAGTACTTC
TRBJ2-7 NA TRBV30 NA CAWSPPRIRNYEQYF TGTGCCTGGAGTCCCCCAAGGATAAGGAACTACGAGCAGTACTTC
TRBJ2-6 NA TRBV19 NA CASSLRDTRIPGANVLTF TGTGCCAGTAGTCTTCGGGACACCCGCATTCCTGGGGCCAACGTCCTGACTTTC
TRBJ2-7 TRBD2 TRBV10-2 NA CASTVDGLAFSSYEQYF TGCGCCAGCACAGTCGATGGACTAGCGTTCAGCTCCTACGAGCAGTACTTC
TRBJ2-1 NA TRBV11-3 NA CASSATGEGLDNEQFF TGTGCCAGCAGCGCTACAGGGGAGGGTTTGGACAATGAGCAGTTCTTC
TRBJ1-2 TRBD1 TRBV4-1 NA CASRGMGRGDGYTF TGCGCCAGCAGGGGAATGGGCAGGGGGGACGGCTACACCTTC
TRBJ2-5 NA TRBV27 NA CASSLDRLGRETQYF TGTGCCAGCAGTTTGGACAGGTTGGGGAGGGAGACCCAGTACTTC
TRBJ2-1 NA TRBV6-6 NA CASMTSSYNEQFF TGTGCCAGCATGACAAGCTCCTACAATGAGCAGTTCTTC
TRBJ1-2 NA TRBV30 NA CAWKPGRVLSGYTF TGTGCCTGGAAGCCGGGAAGGGTGCTCTCTGGCTACACCTTC
TRBJ2-2 TRBD2 TRBV4-2 NA CASSQVRREGQGWELFF TGTGCCAGCAGCCAAGTTCGACGGGAGGGCCAGGGCTGGGAGCTGTTTTTT
TRBJ1-3 NA TRBV28 NA CASSSRTENSGNTIYF TGTGCCAGCAGCTCCAGGACAGAGAACTCTGGAAACACCATATATTTT
TRBJ1-1 NA TRBV6-5 NA CASSYVDAGEAFF TGTGCCAGCAGTTACGTTGATGCGGGTGAAGCTTTCTTT
TRBJ2-7 TRBD2 TRBV27 NA CASSLGGGPYEQYF TGTGCCAGCAGTTTAGGGGGAGGGCCCTACGAGCAGTACTTC
TRBJ2-3 TRBD1 TRBV15 NA CATQDRVTDTQYF TGTGCCACCCAGGACAGGGTCACAGATACGCAGTATTTT
TRBJ1-4 NA TRBV25-1 NA CASSGRGVGVELFF TGTGCCAGCAGTGGCCGGGGGGTCGGGGTGGAACTGTTTTTT
TRBJ2-2 NA TRBV7-9 once CASSVMEAGELFF TGTGCCAGCAGCGTCATGGAGGCCGGGGAGCTGTTTTTT
TRBJ1-4 NA TRBV4-1 few CASSQEGHRTNEKLFF TGCGCCAGCAGCCAAGAGGGACACAGAACTAATGAAAAACTGTTTTTT
TRBJ1-1 NA TRBV7-3 once CASSLSWTMNTEAFF TGTGCCAGCAGCTTATCCTGGACCATGAACACTGAAGCTTTCTTT
TRBJ2-1 TRBD2 TRBV29-1 NA CSVPGGAHLYNEQFF TGCAGCGTACCGGGAGGGGCACATTTATACAATGAGCAGTTCTTC
TRBJ1-2 TRBD1 TRBV4-1 once CASSHPGQGDGYTF TGCGCCAGCAGCCATCCGGGACAGGGGGATGGCTACACCTTC
TRBJ2-7 NA TRBV27 NA CASSVFGATYEQYF TGTGCCAGCTCAGTCTTTGGGGCCACCTACGAGCAGTACTTC
TRBJ2-7 TRBD2 TRBV28 NA CASSFPSTGTRLTYEQYF TGTGCCAGCAGTTTTCCATCCACCGGGACTAGACTTACCTACGAGCAGTACTTC
TRBJ2-7 NA TRBV5-4 NA CASSFYGQIYEQYF TGTGCCAGCAGCTTCTACGGACAGATCTACGAGCAGTACTTC
TRBJ1-5 NA TRBV19 NA CASSIGYRGNQPQHF TGTGCCAGTAGTATAGGGTACAGAGGCAATCAGCCCCAGCATTTT
TRBJ1-1 NA TRBV9 NA CASSVGAQVSTEAFF TGTGCCAGCAGCGTAGGCGCACAGGTCTCAACTGAAGCTTTCTTT
TRBJ2-3 NA TRBV7-8 NA CASSLFWGSEEADTQYF TGTGCCAGCAGCTTATTCTGGGGTTCAGAAGAGGCAGATACGCAGTATTTT